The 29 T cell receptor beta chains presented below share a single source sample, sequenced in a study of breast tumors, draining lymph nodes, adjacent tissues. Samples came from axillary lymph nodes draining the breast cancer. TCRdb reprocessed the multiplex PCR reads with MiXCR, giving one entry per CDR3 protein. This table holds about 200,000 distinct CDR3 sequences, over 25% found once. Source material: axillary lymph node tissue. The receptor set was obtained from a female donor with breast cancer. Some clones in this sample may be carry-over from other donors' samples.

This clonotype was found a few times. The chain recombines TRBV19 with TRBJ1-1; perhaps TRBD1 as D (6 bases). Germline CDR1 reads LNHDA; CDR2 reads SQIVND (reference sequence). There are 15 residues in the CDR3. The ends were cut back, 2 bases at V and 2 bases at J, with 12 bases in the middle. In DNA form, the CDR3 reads TGTGCCAGTAGTATAAGAAGGACAGCCAACACTGAAGCTTTCTTT. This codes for CASSIRRTANTEAFF. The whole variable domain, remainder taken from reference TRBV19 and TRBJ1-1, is DGGITQSPKYLFRKEGQNVTLSCEQNLNHDAMYWYRQDPGQGLRLIYYSQIVNDFQKGDIAEGYSVSREKKESFPLTVTSAQKNPTAFYLCASSIRRTANTEAFFGQGTRLTVV.

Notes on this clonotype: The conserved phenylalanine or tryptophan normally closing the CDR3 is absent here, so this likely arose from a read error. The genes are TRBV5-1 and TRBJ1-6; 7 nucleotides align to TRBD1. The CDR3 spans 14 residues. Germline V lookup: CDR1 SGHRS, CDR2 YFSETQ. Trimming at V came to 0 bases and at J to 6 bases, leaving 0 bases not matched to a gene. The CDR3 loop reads CASSLDRGNSPLHL. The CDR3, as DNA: TGCGCCAGCAGCTTGGACAGGGGTAATTCACCCCTCCACCTC.

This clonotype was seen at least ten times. CDR3 in amino acids: CASSPGTLPNEQFF. The CDR3 bases are TGTGCCAGTAGTCCCGGGACCCTTCCCAATGAGCAGTTCTTC. The chain uses TRBV19 and TRBJ2-1; either TRBD1 or TRBD2 may fit D (5 bases each). Germline V gene data show CDR1 as LNHDA and CDR2 as SQIVND (reference sequence). The CDR3 covers 14 residues. V was pared by 5 bases and J by 6 bases, with 14 bases between. The full variable domain, its missing parts supplied by reference TRBV19 and TRBJ2-1, is DGGITQSPKYLFRKEGQNVTLSCEQNLNHDAMYWYRQDPGQGLRLIYYSQIVNDFQKGDIAEGYSVSREKKESFPLTVTSAQKNPTAFYLCASSPGTLPNEQFFGPGTRLTVL.

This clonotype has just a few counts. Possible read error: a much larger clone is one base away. CDR3 DNA: TGTGCCAGCAGCTTAGGAGCCGCCGCCTGGGATGAGCAGTTCTTC. Its protein product is CASSLGAAAWDEQFF. The chain carries TRBV11-2 and TRBJ2-1, with D unresolved. CDR3 size: 15 residues. CDR1 SGHAT and CDR2 FQNNGV come from the germline V gene. V was shortened by 1 base and J by 8 bases, with 15 bases between the two germline ends. The whole variable domain, remainder taken from reference TRBV11-2 and TRBJ2-1, is EAGVAQSPRYKIIEKRQSVAFWCNPISGHATLYWYQQILGQGPKLLIQFQNNGVVDDSQLPKDRFSAERLKGVDSTLKIQPAKLEDSAVYLCASSLGAAAWDEQFFGPGTRLTVL.

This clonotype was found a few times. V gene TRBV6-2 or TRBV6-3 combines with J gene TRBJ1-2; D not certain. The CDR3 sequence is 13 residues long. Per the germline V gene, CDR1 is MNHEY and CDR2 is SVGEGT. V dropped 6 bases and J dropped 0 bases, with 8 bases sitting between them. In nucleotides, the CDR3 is TGTGCCAGCAGACAGTCGTCTAACTATGGCTACACCTTC. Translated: CASRQSSNYGYTF.

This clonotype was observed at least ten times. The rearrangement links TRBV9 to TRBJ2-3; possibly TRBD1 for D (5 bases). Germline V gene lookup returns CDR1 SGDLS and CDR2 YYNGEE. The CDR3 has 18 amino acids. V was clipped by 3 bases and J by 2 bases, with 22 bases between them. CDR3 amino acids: CASSEMLKGHYLTDTQYF. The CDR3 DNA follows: TGTGCCAGCAGCGAGATGCTCAAGGGGCACTACCTCACAGATACGCAGTATTTT.

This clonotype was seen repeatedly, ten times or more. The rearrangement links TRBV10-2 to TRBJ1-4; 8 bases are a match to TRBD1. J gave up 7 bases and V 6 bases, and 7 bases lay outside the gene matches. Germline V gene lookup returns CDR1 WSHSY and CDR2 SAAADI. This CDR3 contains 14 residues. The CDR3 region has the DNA TGCGCCAGCAGGGCAGGGGGCGCAGGTGAAAAACTGTTTTTT. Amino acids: CASRAGGAGEKLFF.

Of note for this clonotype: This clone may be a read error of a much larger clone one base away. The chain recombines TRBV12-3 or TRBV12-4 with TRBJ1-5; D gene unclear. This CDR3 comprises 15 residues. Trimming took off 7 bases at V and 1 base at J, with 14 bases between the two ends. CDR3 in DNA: TGTGCCAGCACTGACGGGAGCGCGAGCAATCAGCCCCAGCATTTT. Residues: CASTDGSASNQPQHF.

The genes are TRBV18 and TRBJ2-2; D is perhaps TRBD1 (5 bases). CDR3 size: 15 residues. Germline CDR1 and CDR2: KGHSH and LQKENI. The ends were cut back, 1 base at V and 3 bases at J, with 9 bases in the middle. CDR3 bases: TGTGCCAGCTCACCACGTAAAGGGGACACCGGGGAGCTGTTTTTT. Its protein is CASSPRKGDTGELFF.

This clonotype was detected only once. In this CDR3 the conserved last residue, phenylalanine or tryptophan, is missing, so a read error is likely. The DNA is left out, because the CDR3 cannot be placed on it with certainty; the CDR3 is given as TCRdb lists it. CDR3 amino acids: CASSQVES. The V call is TRBV4-3, the J call TRBJ2-5. CDR1 and CDR2 from the germline V gene are LGHNA and YSLEER. Including both end residues, the CDR3 is 8 amino acids long.

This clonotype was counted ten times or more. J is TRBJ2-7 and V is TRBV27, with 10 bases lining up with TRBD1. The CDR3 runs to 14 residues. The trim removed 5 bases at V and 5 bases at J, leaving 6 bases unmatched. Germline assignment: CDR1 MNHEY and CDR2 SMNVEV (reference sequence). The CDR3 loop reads CASSPGQGMNEQYF. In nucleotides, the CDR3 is TGTGCCAGCAGTCCGGGACAGGGGATGAACGAGCAGTACTTC.

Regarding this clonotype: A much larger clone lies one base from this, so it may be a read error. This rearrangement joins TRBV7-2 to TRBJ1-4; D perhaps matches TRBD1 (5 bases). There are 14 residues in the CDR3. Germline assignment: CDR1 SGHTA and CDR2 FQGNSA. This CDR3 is CASSPLRVTEKMFF. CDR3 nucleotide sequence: TGTGCCAGCTCACCACTCAGGGTCACGGAAAAAATGTTTTTT.

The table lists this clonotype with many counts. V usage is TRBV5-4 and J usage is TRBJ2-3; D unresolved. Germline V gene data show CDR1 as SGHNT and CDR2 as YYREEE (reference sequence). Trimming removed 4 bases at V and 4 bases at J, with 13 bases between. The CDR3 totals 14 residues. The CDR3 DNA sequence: TGTGCCAGCAGCCCAGACTCGGGCCCAGATACGCAGTATTTT. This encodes CASSPDSGPDTQYF. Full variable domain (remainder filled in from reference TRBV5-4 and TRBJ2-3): ETGVTQSPTHLIKTRGQQVTLRCSSQSGHNTVSWYQQALGQGPQFIFQYYREEENGRGNFPPRFSGLQFPNYSSELNVNALELDDSALYLCASSPDSGPDTQYFGPGTRLTVL.

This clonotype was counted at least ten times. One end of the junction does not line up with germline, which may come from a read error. Here the CDR3 DNA reads TGTGCTAGCAGCTTAACAGGGGAGGGCGAGCAGTACTTC. This gives the protein CASSLTGEGEQYF. The chain combines TRBV7-7 with TRBJ2-7, with D perhaps being TRBD1 or TRBD2 (7 bases each). The germline V gene has CDR1 SSHAT and CDR2 FNYEAQ (reference sequence). The CDR3 runs to 13 residues.

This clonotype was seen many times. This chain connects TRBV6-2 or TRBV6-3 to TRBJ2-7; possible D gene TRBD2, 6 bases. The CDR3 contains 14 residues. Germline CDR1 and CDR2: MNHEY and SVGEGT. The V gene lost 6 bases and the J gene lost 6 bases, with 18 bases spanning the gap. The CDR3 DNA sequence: TGTGCCAGCAGCACCGGGGGTCCTTCCCGCGAGCAGTACTTC. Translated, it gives CASSTGGPSREQYF.

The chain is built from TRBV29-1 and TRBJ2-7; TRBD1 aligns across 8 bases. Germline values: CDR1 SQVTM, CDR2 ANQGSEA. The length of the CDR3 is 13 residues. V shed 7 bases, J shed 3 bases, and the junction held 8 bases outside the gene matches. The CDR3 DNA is TGCAGCGCCGCGCGGACAGGGATCTACGAGCAGTACTTC. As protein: CSAARTGIYEQYF.

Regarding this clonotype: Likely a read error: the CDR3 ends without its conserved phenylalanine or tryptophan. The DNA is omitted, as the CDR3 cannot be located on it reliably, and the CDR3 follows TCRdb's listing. The CDR3 is CASSPNTG. V usage is TRBV12-3 or TRBV12-4 and J usage is TRBJ1-2; the D call in the table, TRBD1, was not verified against the DNA. The CDR3 spans 8 amino acids, including both terminal residues.

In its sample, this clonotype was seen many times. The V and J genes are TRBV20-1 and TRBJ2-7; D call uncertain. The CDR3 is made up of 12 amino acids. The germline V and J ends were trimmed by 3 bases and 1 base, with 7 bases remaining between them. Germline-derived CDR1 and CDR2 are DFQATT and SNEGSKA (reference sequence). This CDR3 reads CSASRQSYEQYF. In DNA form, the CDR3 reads TGCAGTGCTAGCCGGCAATCCTACGAGCAGTACTTC.

Here the CDR3 reads CASSFERGGNQPQHF. CDR3 DNA: TGTGCCAGCAGCTTCGAGCGGGGGGGCAATCAGCCCCAGCATTTT. The chain is built from TRBV11-2 and TRBJ1-5, with D perhaps TRBD1 (5 bases). V was shortened by 3 bases and J by 2 bases, with 11 bases between the two germline ends. The length of the CDR3 is 15 residues. Germline V CDR1 and CDR2: SGHAT, FQNNGV.

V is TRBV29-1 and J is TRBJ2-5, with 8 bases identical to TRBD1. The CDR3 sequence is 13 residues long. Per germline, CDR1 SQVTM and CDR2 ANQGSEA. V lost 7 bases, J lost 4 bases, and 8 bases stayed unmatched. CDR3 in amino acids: CSASLTGAETQYF. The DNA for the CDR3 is TGCAGCGCCTCCCTGACAGGGGCAGAGACCCAGTACTTC. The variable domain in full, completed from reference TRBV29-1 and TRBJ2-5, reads SAVISQKPSRDICQRGTSLTIQCQVDSQVTMMFWYRQQPGQSLTLIATANQGSEATYESGFVIDKFPISRPNLTFSTLTVSNMSPEDSSIYLCSASLTGAETQYFGPGTRLLVL.

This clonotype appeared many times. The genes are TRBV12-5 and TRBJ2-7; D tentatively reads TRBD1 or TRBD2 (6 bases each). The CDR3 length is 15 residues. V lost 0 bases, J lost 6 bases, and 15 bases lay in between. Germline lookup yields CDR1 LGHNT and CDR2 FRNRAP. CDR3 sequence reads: CASGLVHGGNCEQYF. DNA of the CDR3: TGTGCTAGTGGTTTGGTACACGGGGGCAATTGCGAGCAGTACTTC.

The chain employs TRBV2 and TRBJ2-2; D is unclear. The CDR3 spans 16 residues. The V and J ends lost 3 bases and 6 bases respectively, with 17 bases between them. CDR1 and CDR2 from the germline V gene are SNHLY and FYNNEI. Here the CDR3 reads CASSDRMGSVAGELFF. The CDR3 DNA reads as TGTGCCAGCAGTGATAGGATGGGGTCGGTCGCCGGGGAGCTGTTTTTT.

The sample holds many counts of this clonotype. CDR3 DNA: TGTGCCAGCAGACGAACAGGGGTAAATGAAAAACTGTTTTTT. Amino acid sequence: CASRRTGVNEKLFF. The chain is built from TRBV12-3 or TRBV12-4 and TRBJ1-4, with 7 bases lining up with TRBD1. The CDR3 covers 14 residues. The ends lost 6 bases at V and 5 bases at J; junction bases unmatched: 6.

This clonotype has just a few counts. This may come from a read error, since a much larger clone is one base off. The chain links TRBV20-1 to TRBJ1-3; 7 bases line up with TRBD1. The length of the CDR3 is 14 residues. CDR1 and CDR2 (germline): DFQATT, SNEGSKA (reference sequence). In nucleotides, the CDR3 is TGCAGTGCTCGAACAACAGGGGACGGAACCACCATATATTTT. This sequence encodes CSARTTGDGTTIYF.

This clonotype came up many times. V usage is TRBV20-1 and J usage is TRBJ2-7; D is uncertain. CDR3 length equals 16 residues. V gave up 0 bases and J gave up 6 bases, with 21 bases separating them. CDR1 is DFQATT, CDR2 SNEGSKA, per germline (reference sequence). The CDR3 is CSARDLRTPDGTEQYF. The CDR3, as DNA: TGCAGTGCTAGAGATCTCAGGACCCCGGATGGAACCGAGCAGTACTTC.

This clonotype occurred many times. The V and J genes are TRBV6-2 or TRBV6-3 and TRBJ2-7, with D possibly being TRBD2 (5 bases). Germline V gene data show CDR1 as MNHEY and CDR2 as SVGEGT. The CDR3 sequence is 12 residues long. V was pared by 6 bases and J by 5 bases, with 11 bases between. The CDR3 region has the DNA TGTGCCAGCAGCCGGTCCGGGAACGAGCAGTACTTC. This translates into CASSRSGNEQYF.

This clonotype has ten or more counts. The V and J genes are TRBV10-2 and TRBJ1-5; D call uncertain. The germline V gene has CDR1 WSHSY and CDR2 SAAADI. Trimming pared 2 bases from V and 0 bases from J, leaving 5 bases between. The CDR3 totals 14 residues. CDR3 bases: TGCGCCAGCAGTGAGCAGATTAGCAATCAGCCCCAGCATTTT. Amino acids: CASSEQISNQPQHF.

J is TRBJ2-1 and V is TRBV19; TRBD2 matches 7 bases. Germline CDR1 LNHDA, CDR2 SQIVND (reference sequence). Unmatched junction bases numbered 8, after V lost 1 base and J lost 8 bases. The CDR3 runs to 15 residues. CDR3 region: CASSIAASGDDEQFF. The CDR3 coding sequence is TGTGCCAGTAGTATAGCGGCTAGCGGCGACGATGAGCAGTTCTTC.

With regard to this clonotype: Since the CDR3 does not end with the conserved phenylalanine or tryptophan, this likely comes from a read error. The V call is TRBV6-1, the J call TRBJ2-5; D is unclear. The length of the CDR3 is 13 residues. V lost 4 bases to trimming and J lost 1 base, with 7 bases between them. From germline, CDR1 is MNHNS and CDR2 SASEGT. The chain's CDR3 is CASSGTLQETQYL. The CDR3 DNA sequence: TGTGCCAGCAGTGGAACGCTCCAAGAGACCCAGTACCTC.